These 8 T cell receptor beta chains were sequenced from one sample in a study of shared clonotypes between healthy human individuals. Sequencing was performed with immunoSEQ multiplex PCR; in TCRdb, only in-frame clones are kept and a portion is missing. The profile shows roughly 2.6 million clones, around nine tenths of them singletons. Material for sequencing was naive CD4+ T cells sorted from blood. The subset here: CD45RA+ positively selected. All receptors derive from a man between 18 and 35 years old in good health.

The chain carries TRBV4-1 and TRBJ1-5; D call uncertain. There are 13 residues in the CDR3. Germline V gene data show CDR1 as MGHRA and CDR2 as YSYEKL. V shed 5 bases and J shed 4 bases, with 9 bases lying between them. CDR3 sequence: CASSAQLNQPQHF. The DNA for the CDR3 is TGCGCCAGCAGCGCCCAGTTAAATCAGCCCCAGCATTTT.

The chain uses TRBV25-1 and TRBJ2-1, with D perhaps matching TRBD2 (5 bases). V was pared by 3 bases and J by 8 bases, with 11 bases between. Germline CDR1 MGHDK, CDR2 SYGVNS. The CDR3 is made up of 13 amino acids. CDR3 region: CASSEGLADEQFF. CDR3 DNA sequence: TGTGCCAGCAGTGAGGGCCTAGCTGATGAGCAGTTCTTC.

The chain employs TRBV9 and TRBJ2-3; 11 nucleotides align to TRBD2. This CDR3 spans 16 amino acids. Germline CDR1 reads SGDLS; CDR2 reads YYNGEE. V shed 4 bases, J shed 1 base, and the junction held 5 bases outside the gene matches. CDR3 in amino acids: CASSLPTSGGTDTQYF. The CDR3 region has the DNA TGTGCCAGCAGCTTACCGACTAGCGGGGGCACAGATACGCAGTATTTT.

The chain combines TRBV5-6 with TRBJ1-3; TRBD1 agrees at 9 bases. After removal of 0 bases from V and 4 bases from J, the junction contained 2 bases not matched to a gene. This CDR3 is 15 amino acids long. Per the germline V gene, CDR1 is SGHDT and CDR2 is YYEEEE. CDR3 sequence reads: CASSLDRGRGNTIYF. The CDR3, as DNA: TGTGCCAGCAGCTTGGACAGGGGGCGAGGAAACACCATATATTTT. Full variable domain (remainder filled in from reference TRBV5-6 and TRBJ1-3): DAGVTQSPTHLIKTRGQQVTLRCSPKSGHDTVSWYQQALGQGPQFIFQYYEEEERQRGNFPDRFSGHQFPNYSSELNVNALLLGDSALYLCASSLDRGRGNTIYFGEGSWLTVV.

The CDR3 here is CASSISSASSYEQYF. The CDR3 bases are TGTGCCAGTAGTATAAGTAGCGCGAGCTCCTACGAGCAGTACTTC. This chain uses TRBV19 with TRBJ2-7; perhaps TRBD2 as D (5 bases). The V and J ends lost 2 bases and 0 bases respectively, with 11 bases between them. The germline V gene encodes CDR1 LNHDA and CDR2 SQIVND (reference sequence). The CDR3 extends over 15 amino acids.

The chain links TRBV5-4 to TRBJ1-1; possible D gene TRBD1, 6 bases. The germline CDR1 and CDR2 sequences are SGHNT and YYREEE (reference sequence). This CDR3 region has 14 residues. The V end was cut by 5 bases, the J end by 3 bases, with 14 bases between. This CDR3 is CASRGRTVDTEAFF. The CDR3 DNA reads as TGTGCCAGCAGGGGCAGGACAGTGGACACTGAAGCTTTCTTT.

The rearrangement links TRBV15 to TRBJ2-2; either TRBD1 or TRBD2 may supply D (6 bases each). Trimming left V 5 bases short and J 7 bases short, with 14 bases between. This CDR3 has 14 amino acids. Germline-derived CDR1 and CDR2 are LNHNV and YYDKDF (reference sequence). Written as DNA, the CDR3 is TGTGCCACCAGCTCGGGGGCCGGGCTCGGGGAGCTGTTTTTT. It yields the protein CATSSGAGLGELFF.

The V and J genes are TRBV19 and TRBJ2-2, with TRBD1 matching over 7 bases. Germline values: CDR1 LNHDA, CDR2 SQIVND (reference sequence). V lost 7 bases to trimming and J lost 6 bases; unmatched junction nucleotides: 8. There are 14 residues in the CDR3. The DNA of the CDR3 is TGTGCCAGTACCCCGACAGGGTTTTCCGGGGAGCTGTTTTTT. Amino acid sequence: CASTPTGFSGELFF.